This is a list of T cell receptor beta chains from one sample in a study of T cells in Graves' hyperthyroidism and ophthalmopathy. Via MiXCR, TCRdb re-called the multiplex PCR reads, giving one row per CDR3 protein. The sample records about 700,000 distinct CDR3 sequences, around 13% being singletons. Sequencing was done on a sample of blood. The receptor set was obtained from a woman under 30 with Graves' hyperthyroidism. Both conserved end residues are part of each CDR3. D genes are given only for firm matches. Size is omitted from some rows. Given values are once, few, many or a class for expanded clones.

J gene: TRBJ1-1
V gene: TRBV24-1
clone size: many
D gene: NA
CDR3 DNA: TGTGCCACCAGTGATTTGGCAGGCGAAGCTTTCTTT
CDR3 protein: CATSDLAGEAFF

J gene: TRBJ2-2
V gene: TRBV27
clone size: NA
D gene: NA
CDR3 DNA: TGTGCCAGCCGTAGGGGGGCCTGGGAGCTGTTTTTT
CDR3 protein: CASRRGAWELFF

J gene: TRBJ1-5
V gene: TRBV4-1
clone size: NA
D gene: NA
CDR3 DNA: TGCGCCAGCAGCCGACAGACTTACAATCAGCCCCAGCATTTT
CDR3 protein: CASSRQTYNQPQHF

J gene: TRBJ2-1
V gene: TRBV20-1
clone size: NA
D gene: NA
CDR3 DNA: TGCAGTGCTAGAGATCTTAGCGAGGACTACAATGAGCAGTTCTTC
CDR3 protein: CSARDLSEDYNEQFF

J gene: TRBJ2-3
V gene: TRBV9
clone size: NA
D gene: NA
CDR3 DNA: TGTGCCAGCAGCGTAGAGGGTAGCGGTACAAAAACAGATACGCAGTATTTT
CDR3 protein: CASSVEGSGTKTDTQYF

J gene: TRBJ2-2
V gene: TRBV11-1
clone size: NA
D gene: NA
CDR3 DNA: TGTGCCAGCAGCTTGGGCAGGGAAACGAAGCTGTTTTTT
CDR3 protein: CASSLGRETKLFF

J gene: TRBJ1-2
V gene: TRBV18
clone size: few
D gene: NA
CDR3 DNA: TGTGCCAGCTCACCCCCAATGTACGTCTCACAGGTTGGCTACACCTTC
CDR3 protein: CASSPPMYVSQVGYTF

J gene: TRBJ2-2
V gene: TRBV12-5
clone size: few
D gene: TRBD2
CDR3 DNA: TGTGCTAGTGGTTCACATCTGGGAGGGTACACCGGGGAGCTGTTTTTT
CDR3 protein: CASGSHLGGYTGELFF

J gene: TRBJ2-3
V gene: TRBV7-9
clone size: many
D gene: TRBD2
CDR3 DNA: TGTGCCAGCAGCCCCGGGGGGGGCCTAAGGGCGGATACGCAGTATTTT
CDR3 protein: CASSPGGGLRADTQYF

J gene: TRBJ2-2
V gene: TRBV19
clone size: few
D gene: NA
CDR3 DNA: TGTGCCAGTAGTATTGCTGCCACCGGGGAGCTGTTTTTT
CDR3 protein: CASSIAATGELFF

J gene: TRBJ1-5
V gene: TRBV10-2
clone size: NA
D gene: TRBD1
CDR3 DNA: TGCGCCAGCAGTGAGTTTGCAGGGGGGTACAATCAGCCCCAGCATTTT
CDR3 protein: CASSEFAGGYNQPQHF

J gene: TRBJ1-2
V gene: TRBV6-1
clone size: NA
D gene: NA
CDR3 DNA: TGTGCCAGCAGTGACACCCAATATTATGGCTACACCTTC
CDR3 protein: CASSDTQYYGYTF

J gene: TRBJ2-5
V gene: TRBV7-2
clone size: NA
D gene: NA
CDR3 DNA: TGTGCCAGCAGCTTAGTCAGACTAAATAAAAGGGTAGGGACCCAGTACTTC
CDR3 protein: CASSLVRLNKRVGTQYF

J gene: TRBJ2-7
V gene: TRBV4-1
clone size: many
D gene: TRBD2
CDR3 DNA: TGTGCCAGCAGCCAGCTAGCGGGAGGGCCGTACGAGCAGTACTTC
CDR3 protein: CASSQLAGGPYEQYF

J gene: TRBJ2-3
V gene: TRBV14
clone size: few
D gene: TRBD2
CDR3 DNA: TGTGCCAGCAGCCAAGATGTAGGACTAGCGGGAGGCACAGATACGCAGTATTTT
CDR3 protein: CASSQDVGLAGGTDTQYF

J gene: TRBJ1-2
V gene: TRBV4-3
clone size: many
D gene: NA
CDR3 DNA: TGCGCCAGCAGCCATCTCCGGGCCGAGGCTGATGGCTACACCTTC
CDR3 protein: CASSHLRAEADGYTF

J gene: TRBJ2-2
V gene: TRBV4-1
clone size: NA
D gene: TRBD2
CDR3 DNA: TGCGGCAGCAGCCAAGTATCAGCGGGATTGGTCACCGGGGAGCTGTTTTTT
CDR3 protein: CGSSQVSAGLVTGELFF

J gene: TRBJ1-2
V gene: TRBV5-8
clone size: many
D gene: NA
CDR3 DNA: TGTGCCAGCAGCTTGGCCGGAGGGATCAGCTATGGCTACACCTTC
CDR3 protein: CASSLAGGISYGYTF

J gene: TRBJ2-3
V gene: TRBV20-1
clone size: many
D gene: NA
CDR3 DNA: TGCAGTGCTAGATCCGGGGGAGTCGGCACAGATACGCAGTATTTT
CDR3 protein: CSARSGGVGTDTQYF

J gene: TRBJ2-3
V gene: TRBV24-1
clone size: few
D gene: NA
CDR3 DNA: TGTGCCACCTTCCGGCCCAGCACAGATACGCAGTATTTT
CDR3 protein: CATFRPSTDTQYF

J gene: TRBJ2-3
V gene: TRBV27
clone size: NA
D gene: NA
CDR3 DNA: TGTGCCAGCAGTTTGGCGGCCCGGGGTACGCAGTATTTT
CDR3 protein: CASSLAARGTQYF

J gene: TRBJ1-1
V gene: TRBV25-1
clone size: NA
D gene: TRBD1
CDR3 DNA: TGTGCCAGCAGGGAGACAGGGGGCAGGGTGAACACTGAAGCTTTCTTT
CDR3 protein: CASRETGGRVNTEAFF

J gene: TRBJ2-5
V gene: TRBV7-2
clone size: many
D gene: NA
CDR3 DNA: TGTGCCAGCAGCCACACGGGGGCGGGAGAGACCCAGTACTTC
CDR3 protein: CASSHTGAGETQYF

J gene: TRBJ2-3
V gene: TRBV20-1
clone size: many
D gene: TRBD2
CDR3 DNA: TGCAGTGCTAGAGTGGGACTAGCGGGTGATACGCAGTATTTT
CDR3 protein: CSARVGLAGDTQYF

J gene: TRBJ2-5
V gene: TRBV11-3
clone size: many
D gene: NA
CDR3 DNA: TGTGCCAGCAGCTTAGGGGCTAGCGAGACCCAGTACTTC
CDR3 protein: CASSLGASETQYF

J gene: TRBJ2-5
V gene: TRBV7-9
clone size: few
D gene: NA
CDR3 DNA: TGTGCCAGCAGCTTCCAAGGGGGACTTCGGGAGACCCAGTACTTC
CDR3 protein: CASSFQGGLRETQYF

J gene: TRBJ2-7
V gene: TRBV24-1
clone size: many
D gene: NA
CDR3 DNA: TGTGCCACCACCCAACCAAGGACTGGCCACCCCGAGCAGTACTTC
CDR3 protein: CATTQPRTGHPEQYF

J gene: TRBJ1-4
V gene: TRBV28
clone size: NA
D gene: NA
CDR3 DNA: TGTGCCAGCAGTCCGTCTGAGGAGGAAAAACTGTTTTTT
CDR3 protein: CASSPSEEEKLFF

J gene: TRBJ1-1
V gene: TRBV4-1
clone size: many
D gene: NA
CDR3 DNA: TGCGCCAGCAGCCAAGACCCGGGGACTGAAGCTTTCTTT
CDR3 protein: CASSQDPGTEAFF

J gene: TRBJ2-2
V gene: TRBV28
clone size: many
D gene: NA
CDR3 DNA: TGTGCCAGCAGTCAAGACCGTGCGAACACCGGGGAGCTGTTTTTT
CDR3 protein: CASSQDRANTGELFF

J gene: TRBJ1-5
V gene: TRBV5-1
clone size: NA
D gene: TRBD1
CDR3 DNA: TGCGCCAGCAGCTTGGCCCCCCTACAGGGGAGCAATCAGCCCCAGCATTTT
CDR3 protein: CASSLAPLQGSNQPQHF

J gene: TRBJ2-1
V gene: TRBV7-2
clone size: many
D gene: TRBD2
CDR3 DNA: TGTGCCAGCAGCCTCCGGACTAGCGGGATTGAGCAGTTCTTC
CDR3 protein: CASSLRTSGIEQFF

J gene: TRBJ2-5
V gene: TRBV11-3
clone size: many
D gene: NA
CDR3 DNA: TGTGCCAGCAGCTCCGGAGGGACCCAGTACTTC
CDR3 protein: CASSSGGTQYF

J gene: TRBJ2-7
V gene: TRBV20-1
clone size: NA
D gene: NA
CDR3 DNA: TGCAGTGCTAGCGGGGCCCCCACCTACGAGCAGTACTTC
CDR3 protein: CSASGAPTYEQYF

J gene: TRBJ2-7
V gene: TRBV4-1
clone size: NA
D gene: NA
CDR3 DNA: TGCGCCAGCAGCCCAAGAACGACAGGTTTACTTTACGAGCAGTACTTC
CDR3 protein: CASSPRTTGLLYEQYF

J gene: TRBJ2-6
V gene: TRBV6-2/TRBV6-3
clone size: NA
D gene: NA
CDR3 DNA: TGTGCCAGCACCCGCGACAGAGTGATCTCTGGGGCCAACGTCCTGACTTTC
CDR3 protein: CASTRDRVISGANVLTF

J gene: TRBJ2-7
V gene: TRBV27
clone size: many
D gene: NA
CDR3 DNA: TGTGCCAGCAGTTTATCGGTGGTGGTTGGAGCGGCCATCTCCTACGAGCAGTACTTC
CDR3 protein: CASSLSVVVGAAISYEQYF

J gene: TRBJ2-7
V gene: TRBV6-5
clone size: many
D gene: NA
CDR3 DNA: TGTGCCAGCAGTTACAGAGACTGGGGCTACGAGCAGTACTTC
CDR3 protein: CASSYRDWGYEQYF

J gene: TRBJ2-5
V gene: TRBV30
clone size: many
D gene: TRBD2
CDR3 DNA: TGTGCCTGGAGAACAACGGGGGGAGGGGAGACCCAGTACTTC
CDR3 protein: CAWRTTGGGETQYF

J gene: TRBJ1-2
V gene: TRBV12-3/TRBV12-4
clone size: NA
D gene: TRBD1
CDR3 DNA: TGTGCCAGCACCACACAGGGGTTTGGCTACACCTTC
CDR3 protein: CASTTQGFGYTF

J gene: TRBJ2-5
V gene: TRBV28
clone size: many
D gene: NA
CDR3 DNA: TGTGCCAGCAGTCTAAAGTGGCGCGGAGGGGTCCAAGAGACCCAGTACTTC
CDR3 protein: CASSLKWRGGVQETQYF

J gene: TRBJ1-2
V gene: TRBV20-1
clone size: NA
D gene: NA
CDR3 DNA: TGCAGTGCTAGAGTTGTCTGGCCGAGCTATGGCTACACCTTC
CDR3 protein: CSARVVWPSYGYTF

J gene: TRBJ2-5
V gene: TRBV2
clone size: few
D gene: NA
CDR3 DNA: TGTGCCAGTACCGGGGCGATAGGTCAAGAGACCCAGTACTTC
CDR3 protein: CASTGAIGQETQYF

J gene: TRBJ1-3
V gene: TRBV30
clone size: once
D gene: TRBD1
CDR3 DNA: TGTGCCTGGAGTCTCGACAGGGCTGGAAACACCATATATTTT
CDR3 protein: CAWSLDRAGNTIYF

J gene: TRBJ2-7
V gene: TRBV30
clone size: many
D gene: NA
CDR3 DNA: TGTGCCTGGAGTCCGGACACCTACGAGCAGTACTTC
CDR3 protein: CAWSPDTYEQYF

J gene: TRBJ2-7
V gene: TRBV7-9
clone size: few
D gene: TRBD1
CDR3 DNA: TGTGCCAGCAGTACCGACAGGGAGTCCTACGAGCAGTACTTC
CDR3 protein: CASSTDRESYEQYF

J gene: TRBJ2-7
V gene: TRBV7-9
clone size: NA
D gene: TRBD1
CDR3 DNA: TGTGCCAGCAGCTGGGGGACAGGGAATCCCTACGAGCAGTACTTC
CDR3 protein: CASSWGTGNPYEQYF

J gene: TRBJ2-3
V gene: TRBV20-1
clone size: many
D gene: TRBD2
CDR3 DNA: TGCAGTGCTAGACCGGCGGGGGGAGATACGCAGTATTTT
CDR3 protein: CSARPAGGDTQYF

J gene: TRBJ2-1
V gene: TRBV18
clone size: few
D gene: NA
CDR3 DNA: TGTGCCAGCTCACCACCGAGGGGGAGCCCCTCCTACAATGAGCAGTTCTTC
CDR3 protein: CASSPPRGSPSYNEQFF

J gene: TRBJ1-1
V gene: TRBV6-9
clone size: NA
D gene: NA
CDR3 DNA: TGTGTCAGCAGTTACACCAGACAAAACACTGAAGCTTTCTTT
CDR3 protein: CVSSYTRQNTEAFF

J gene: TRBJ2-1
V gene: TRBV18
clone size: few
D gene: TRBD1
CDR3 DNA: TGTGCCAGCTCACCGGTGGACAGGGACAATGAGCAGTTCTTC
CDR3 protein: CASSPVDRDNEQFF

J gene: TRBJ1-2
V gene: TRBV28
clone size: few
D gene: TRBD1
CDR3 DNA: TGTGCCAGCAGTTTGACGACAGGGGATGGATATGGCTACACCTTC
CDR3 protein: CASSLTTGDGYGYTF

J gene: TRBJ1-4
V gene: TRBV9
clone size: few
D gene: TRBD1
CDR3 DNA: TGTGCCAGCAGCCTTGCCGGGACAGGGTACGAAAAACTGTTTTTT
CDR3 protein: CASSLAGTGYEKLFF

J gene: TRBJ1-1
V gene: TRBV4-3
clone size: NA
D gene: NA
CDR3 DNA: TGCGCCAGCAGCCAAGTTAGGGCCAGAAACTTTGAAGCTTTCTTT
CDR3 protein: CASSQVRARNFEAFF

J gene: TRBJ1-5
V gene: TRBV7-8
clone size: many
D gene: NA
CDR3 DNA: TGTGCCAGCAGCAATACTCGCTGGGGAACGGAGCAGCCCCAGCATTTT
CDR3 protein: CASSNTRWGTEQPQHF

J gene: TRBJ1-5
V gene: TRBV7-2
clone size: few
D gene: NA
CDR3 DNA: TGTGCCAGTAGCTTATTGGGGGGGAGCGGTCAGCCCCAGCATTTT
CDR3 protein: CASSLLGGSGQPQHF

J gene: TRBJ1-5
V gene: TRBV20-1
clone size: NA
D gene: NA
CDR3 DNA: TGCAGTGCTAGAGATCAAGCGCTTAACAATCAGCCCCAGCATTTT
CDR3 protein: CSARDQALNNQPQHF